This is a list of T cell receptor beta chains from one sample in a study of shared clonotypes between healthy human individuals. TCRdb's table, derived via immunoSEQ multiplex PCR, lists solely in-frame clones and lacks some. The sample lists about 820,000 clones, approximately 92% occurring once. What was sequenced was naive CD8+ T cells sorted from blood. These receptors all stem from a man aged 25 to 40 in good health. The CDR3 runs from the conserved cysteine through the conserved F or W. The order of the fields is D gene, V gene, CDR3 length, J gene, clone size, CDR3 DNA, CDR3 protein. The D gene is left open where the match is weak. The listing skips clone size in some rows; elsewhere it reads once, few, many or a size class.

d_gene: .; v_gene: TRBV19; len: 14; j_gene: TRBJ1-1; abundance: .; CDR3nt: TGTGCCAGTACCCACCCTGGGGGGAACACTGAAGCTTTCTTT; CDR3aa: CASTHPGGNTEAFF
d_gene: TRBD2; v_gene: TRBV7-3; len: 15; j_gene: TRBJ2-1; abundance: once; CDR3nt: TGTGCCAGCAGCTTGGCACTAGCGGGAGCCAATGAGCAGTTCTTC; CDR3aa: CASSLALAGANEQFF
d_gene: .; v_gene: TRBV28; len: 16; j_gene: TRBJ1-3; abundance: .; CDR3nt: TGTGCCAGCAGCCGTATTAGGGGTTGGGTGGAAAACACCATATATTTT; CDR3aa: CASSRIRGWVENTIYF
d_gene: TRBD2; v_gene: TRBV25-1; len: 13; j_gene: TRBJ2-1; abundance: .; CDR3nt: TGTGCCAGCAGTGGGGGACTAGTCAGTGAGCAGTTCTTC; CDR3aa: CASSGGLVSEQFF
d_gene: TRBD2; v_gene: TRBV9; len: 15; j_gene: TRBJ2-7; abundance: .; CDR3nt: TGTGCCAGCAGCCAGACTAGCGGCTACTCCTACGAGCAGTACTTC; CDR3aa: CASSQTSGYSYEQYF
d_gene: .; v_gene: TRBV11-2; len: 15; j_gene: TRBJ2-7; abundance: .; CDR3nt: TGTGCCAGCAGCCCGTCAAATCGGAGGCCCTACGAGCAGTACTTC; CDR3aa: CASSPSNRRPYEQYF
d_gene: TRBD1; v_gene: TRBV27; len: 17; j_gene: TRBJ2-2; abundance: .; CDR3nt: TGTGCCAGCAGAACTCGGTGGGCAGGGGGAAACACCGGGGAGCTGTTTTTT; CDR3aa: CASRTRWAGGNTGELFF
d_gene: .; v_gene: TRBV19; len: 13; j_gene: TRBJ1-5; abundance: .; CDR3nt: TGTGCCAGTAGTCGGACTGGGGATCAGCCCCAGCATTTT; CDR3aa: CASSRTGDQPQHF
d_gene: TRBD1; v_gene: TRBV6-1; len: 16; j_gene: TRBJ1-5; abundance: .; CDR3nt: TGTGCCAGCAGTGACTTAGACAGGGGTCACGGTCAGCCCCAGCATTTT; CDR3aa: CASSDLDRGHGQPQHF
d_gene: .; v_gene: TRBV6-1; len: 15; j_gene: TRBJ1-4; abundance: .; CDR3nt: TGTGCCAGCGCCGAAAAGGGACGGGCTAATGAAAAACTGTTTTTT; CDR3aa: CASAEKGRANEKLFF
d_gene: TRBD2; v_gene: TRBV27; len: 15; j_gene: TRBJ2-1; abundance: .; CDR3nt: TGTGCCAGCAGGGTGCTAGCGGGAGGTGGGAATGAGCAGTTCTTC; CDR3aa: CASRVLAGGGNEQFF
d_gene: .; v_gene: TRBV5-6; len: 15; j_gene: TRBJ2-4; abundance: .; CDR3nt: TGTGCCAGCAATTGGGGCGGGCTAGCCAAAAACATTCAGTACTTC; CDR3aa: CASNWGGLAKNIQYF
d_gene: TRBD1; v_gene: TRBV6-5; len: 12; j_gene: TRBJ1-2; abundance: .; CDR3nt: TGTGCCAGCAGTTGGGGACAGGATGGCTACACCTTC; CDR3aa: CASSWGQDGYTF
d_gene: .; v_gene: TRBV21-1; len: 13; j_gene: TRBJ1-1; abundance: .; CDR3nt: TGTGCCAGCAGCACGACAGCGAACACTGAAGCTTTCTTT; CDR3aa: CASSTTANTEAFF
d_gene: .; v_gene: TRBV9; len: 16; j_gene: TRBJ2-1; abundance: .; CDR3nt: TGTGCCAGCAGCCCCAGATTCGGGAAAGGGGTTAGCGAGCAGTTCTTC; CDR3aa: CASSPRFGKGVSEQFF
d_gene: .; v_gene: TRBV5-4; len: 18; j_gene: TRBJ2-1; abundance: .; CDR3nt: TGTGCCAGCAGCTTGGTGGGCGGGCCGGCTAGCTCCTACAATGAGCAGTTCTTC; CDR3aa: CASSLVGGPASSYNEQFF
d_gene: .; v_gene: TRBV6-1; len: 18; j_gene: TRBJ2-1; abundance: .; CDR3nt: TGTGCCAGCAGTGAAGCGCTGGGGGCGGCCCGCTCCTACAATGAGCAGTTCTTC; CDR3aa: CASSEALGAARSYNEQFF
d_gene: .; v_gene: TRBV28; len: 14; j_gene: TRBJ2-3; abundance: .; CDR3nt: TGTGCCAGCACTCCCCGGGCTCTGGGAGATACGCAGTATTTT; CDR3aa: CASTPRALGDTQYF
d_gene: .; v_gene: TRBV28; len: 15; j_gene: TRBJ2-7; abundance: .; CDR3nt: TGTGCCAGCAGTCCCTATGGGGGGGGGCCTAACGAGCAGTACTTC; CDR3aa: CASSPYGGGPNEQYF
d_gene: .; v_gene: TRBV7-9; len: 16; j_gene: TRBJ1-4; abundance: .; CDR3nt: TGTGCCAGCAGCTTATTCGAGATTGCAACTAATGAAAAACTGTTTTTT; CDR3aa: CASSLFEIATNEKLFF
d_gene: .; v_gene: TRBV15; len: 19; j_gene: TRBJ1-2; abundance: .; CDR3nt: TGTGCCACCAGCCCTTCCCCTGGACAGACACTTAAATCTAACTATGGCTACACCTTC; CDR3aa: CATSPSPGQTLKSNYGYTF
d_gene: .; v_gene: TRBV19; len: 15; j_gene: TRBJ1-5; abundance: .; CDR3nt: TGTGCCAGTACCCCCAGGGGCTTGGGCAATCAGCCCCAGCATTTT; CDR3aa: CASTPRGLGNQPQHF
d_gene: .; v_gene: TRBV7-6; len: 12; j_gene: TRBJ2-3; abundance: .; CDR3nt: TGTGCCAGCAGCGAAGGGAAAGATACGCAGTATTTT; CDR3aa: CASSEGKDTQYF
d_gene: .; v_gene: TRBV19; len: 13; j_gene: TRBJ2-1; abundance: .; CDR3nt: TGTGCCAGTAGTTCGGGACCTGGGGATGAGCAGTTCTTC; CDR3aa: CASSSGPGDEQFF
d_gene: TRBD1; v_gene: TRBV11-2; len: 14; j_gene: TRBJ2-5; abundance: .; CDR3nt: TGTGCCAGCAGCTTGGGACAGAATCAAGAGACCCAGTACTTC; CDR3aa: CASSLGQNQETQYF
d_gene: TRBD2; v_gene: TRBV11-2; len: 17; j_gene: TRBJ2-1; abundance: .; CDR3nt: TGTGCCAGCAGCCCGCCCGATAGCGGGAGGGCCTACAATGAGCAGTTCTTC; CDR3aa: CASSPPDSGRAYNEQFF
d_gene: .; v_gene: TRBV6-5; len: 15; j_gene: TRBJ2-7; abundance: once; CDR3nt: TGTGCCAGCAGTTACGGGGAGGCAGGGGTAGCCGAGCAGTACTTC; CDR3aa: CASSYGEAGVAEQYF
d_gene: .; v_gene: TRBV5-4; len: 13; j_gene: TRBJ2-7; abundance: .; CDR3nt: TGTGCCAGCAGCTTAGCGGAGATCTACGAGCAGTACTTC; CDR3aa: CASSLAEIYEQYF
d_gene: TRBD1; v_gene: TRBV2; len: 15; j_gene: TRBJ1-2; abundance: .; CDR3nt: TGTGCCAGCAGTGAAGGGGGACAGATACTCTATGGCTACACCTTC; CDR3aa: CASSEGGQILYGYTF
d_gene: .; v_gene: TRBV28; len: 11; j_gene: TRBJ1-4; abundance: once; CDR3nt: TGTGCCAGCAGTTTGGACAAGGGGCTGTTTTTT; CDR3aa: CASSLDKGLFF
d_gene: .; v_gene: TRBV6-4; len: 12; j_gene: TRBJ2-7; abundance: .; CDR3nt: TGTGCCAGCCAAAGGACAAAATACGAGCAGTACTTC; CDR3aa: CASQRTKYEQYF
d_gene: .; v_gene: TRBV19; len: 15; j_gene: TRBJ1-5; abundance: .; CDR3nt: TGTGCCAGTAGTATACTCCCCCCACAGGGTCAGCCCCAGCATTTT; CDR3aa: CASSILPPQGQPQHF
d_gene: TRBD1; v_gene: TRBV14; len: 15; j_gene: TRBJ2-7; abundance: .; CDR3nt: TGTGCCAGCAGCCAAGAAACAGGGGGCGCTTACGAGCAGTACTTC; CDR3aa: CASSQETGGAYEQYF
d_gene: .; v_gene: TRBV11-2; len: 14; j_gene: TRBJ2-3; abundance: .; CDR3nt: TGTGCCAGCAGCTTAGGGGGGAGCACAGATACGCAGTATTTT; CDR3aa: CASSLGGSTDTQYF
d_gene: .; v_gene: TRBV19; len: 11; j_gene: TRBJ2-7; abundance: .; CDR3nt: TGTGCCAGTAGTCTCGGTTACGAGCAGTACTTC; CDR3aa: CASSLGYEQYF
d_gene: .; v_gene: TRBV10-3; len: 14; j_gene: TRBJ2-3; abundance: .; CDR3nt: TGTGCCATCAGTGAGACTAGGGGCACAGATACGCAGTATTTT; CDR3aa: CAISETRGTDTQYF
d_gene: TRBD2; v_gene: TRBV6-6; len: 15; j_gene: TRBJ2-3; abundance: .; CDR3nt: TGTGCCAGCAGTTGGGCTAGCGGGAGCACAGATACGCAGTATTTT; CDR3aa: CASSWASGSTDTQYF
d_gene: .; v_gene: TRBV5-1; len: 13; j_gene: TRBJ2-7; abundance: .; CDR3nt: TGCGCCAGCAGCTACGGGACAAACTACGAGCAGTACTTC; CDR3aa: CASSYGTNYEQYF
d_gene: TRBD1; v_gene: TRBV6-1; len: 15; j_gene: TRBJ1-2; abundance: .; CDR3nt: TGTGCCAGCAGTGGCCGACAGGGTTCGGCTAGGGGCTACACCTTC; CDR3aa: CASSGRQGSARGYTF
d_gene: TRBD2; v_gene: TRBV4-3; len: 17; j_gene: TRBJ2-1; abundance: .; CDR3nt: TGCGCCAGCAGCGAAGAGCGGACTAGCGGCTCCTACAATGAGCAGTTCTTC; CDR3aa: CASSEERTSGSYNEQFF
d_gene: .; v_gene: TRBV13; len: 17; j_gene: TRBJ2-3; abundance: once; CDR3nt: TGTGCCAGCAGCACACAAAGGGGGGGACCTTTCACAGATACGCAGTATTTT; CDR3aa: CASSTQRGGPFTDTQYF
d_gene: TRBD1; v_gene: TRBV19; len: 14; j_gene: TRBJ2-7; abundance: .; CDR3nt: TGTGCCAGTAGTAACTCGGGACAGAGCTACGAGCAGTACTTC; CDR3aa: CASSNSGQSYEQYF
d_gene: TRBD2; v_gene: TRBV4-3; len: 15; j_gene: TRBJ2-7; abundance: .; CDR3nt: TGCGCCAGCAGCCAAGGTCGCGGGAGGGCCTACGAGCAGTACTTC; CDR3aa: CASSQGRGRAYEQYF
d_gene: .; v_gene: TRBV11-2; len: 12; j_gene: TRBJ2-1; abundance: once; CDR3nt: TGTGCCAGCAGCTTCTCAGGACGACTGCAGTTCTTC; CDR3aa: CASSFSGRLQFF
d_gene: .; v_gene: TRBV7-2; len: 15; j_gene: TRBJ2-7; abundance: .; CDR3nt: TGTGCCAGCAGCTTAGTTTCGGGGCAGGGGCACGAGCAGTACTTC; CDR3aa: CASSLVSGQGHEQYF
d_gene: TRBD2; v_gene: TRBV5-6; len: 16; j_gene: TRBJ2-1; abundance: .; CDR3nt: TGTGCCAGCAGCTTGCCCACCGGGGGGAGTGGAAATGAGCAGTTCTTC; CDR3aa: CASSLPTGGSGNEQFF
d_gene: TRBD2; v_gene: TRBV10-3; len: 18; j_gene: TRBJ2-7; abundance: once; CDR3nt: TGTGCCATCAGTGAGTCTGGGGGGAGGCGGGAGACGGGTTATGAGCAGTACTTC; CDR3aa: CAISESGGRRETGYEQYF
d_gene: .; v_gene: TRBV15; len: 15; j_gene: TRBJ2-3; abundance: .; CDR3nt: TGTGCCACCAGCAGAGAGGGTAGGGGCCCAGATACGCAGTATTTT; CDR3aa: CATSREGRGPDTQYF
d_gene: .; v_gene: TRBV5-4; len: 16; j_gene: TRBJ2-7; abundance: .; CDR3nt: TGTGCCAGCAGCTTTGGGGACTCTCACCCCTCCTACGAGCAGTACTTC; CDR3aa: CASSFGDSHPSYEQYF
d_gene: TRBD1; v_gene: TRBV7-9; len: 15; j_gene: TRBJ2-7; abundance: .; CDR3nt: TGTGCCAGCAGTTGGGCGGGACAGGCCGTTTCCGAGCAGTACTTC; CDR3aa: CASSWAGQAVSEQYF
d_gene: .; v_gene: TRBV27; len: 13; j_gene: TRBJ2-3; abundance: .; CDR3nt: TGTGCCAGCCATGGACCACAGCCGGATACGCAGTATTTT; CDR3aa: CASHGPQPDTQYF
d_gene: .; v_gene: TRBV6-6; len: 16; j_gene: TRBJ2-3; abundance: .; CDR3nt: TGTGCCACTGAGTCGGGGCTAGTAGGGAACACAGATACGCAGTATTTT; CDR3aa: CATESGLVGNTDTQYF
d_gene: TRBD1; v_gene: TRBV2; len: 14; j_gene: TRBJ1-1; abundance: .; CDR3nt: TGTGCCAGCAGGATGGGGACAGGGTTGACTGAAGCTTTCTTT; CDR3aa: CASRMGTGLTEAFF
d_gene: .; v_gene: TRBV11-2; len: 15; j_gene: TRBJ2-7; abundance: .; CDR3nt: TGTGCCAGCAGCTTAGAGCTGGGGTGGACCTACGAGCAGTACTTC; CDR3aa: CASSLELGWTYEQYF
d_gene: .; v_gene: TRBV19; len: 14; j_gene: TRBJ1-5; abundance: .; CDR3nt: TGTGCCAGTAGTCCCTTAGGGTTGGCTCAGCCCCAGCATTTT; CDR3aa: CASSPLGLAQPQHF
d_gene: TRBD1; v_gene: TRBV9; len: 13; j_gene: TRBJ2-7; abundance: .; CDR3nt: TGTGCCAGCAGCGCCGACAGGGGGAACGAGCAGTACTTC; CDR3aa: CASSADRGNEQYF
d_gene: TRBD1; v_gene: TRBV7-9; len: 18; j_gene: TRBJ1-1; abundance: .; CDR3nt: TGTGCCAGCAGCTTAGCTAGTCGCAGGGGGCGGTTGAACACTGAAGCTTTCTTT; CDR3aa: CASSLASRRGRLNTEAFF